Listed here are 5 T cell receptor beta chains from one sample, sequenced in a study of blood T cell repertoires in COVID-19. Sequenced by immunoSEQ multiplex PCR; TCRdb stores in-frame clones only, minus some. The sample has approximately 60,000 clones, about 80% seen once. The source material was peripheral blood. The receptors originated from a woman older than 75 with acute or convalescent COVID-19.

Here the CDR3 DNA reads TGTGCCAGCAAGTCAGGTACCTATGGCTACACCTTC. The encoded protein is CASKSGTYGYTF. The V and J genes are TRBV6-5 and TRBJ1-2, with D unclear. Germline CDR1 is MNHEY and CDR2 is SVGAGI. The length of the CDR3 is 12 residues. Between the trimmed V and J ends, which lost 7 bases and 4 bases, there was a span of 10 bases.

This clone appeared once. V usage is TRBV11-3 and J usage is TRBJ2-1; tentative D call: TRBD2 (5 bases). The CDR3 length is 11 residues. CDR1 is SGHNT and CDR2 is YENEEA in the germline V gene. Trimming removed 6 bases at V and 7 bases at J, with 7 bases between. DNA of the CDR3: TGTGCCAGCAGGGGAGAAAATGAGCAGTTCTTC. Encoded protein: CASRGENEQFF.

The V call is TRBV19, the J call TRBJ1-4; D not resolved. The length of the CDR3 is 15 residues. V lost 2 bases and J lost 0, with 7 bases in between. The germline V gene has CDR1 LNHDA and CDR2 SQIVND (reference sequence). Here the CDR3 DNA reads TGTGCCAGTAGTATAAGCCTGACAACTAATGAAAAACTGTTTTTT. It encodes CASSISLTTNEKLFF.

The chain joins TRBV7-6 to TRBJ2-7; 10 positions match TRBD2. This CDR3 contains 16 residues. Germline assignment: CDR1 SGHVS and CDR2 FNYEAQ. V gave up 1 base and J gave up 2 bases; unmatched junction bases: 5. The CDR3 here is CASSLVASGGAYEQYF. The DNA for the CDR3 is TGTGCCAGCAGCTTAGTGGCCAGCGGGGGGGCCTACGAGCAGTACTTC. The variable domain in full, with the rest retrieved from reference TRBV7-6 and TRBJ2-7, is GAGVSQSPRYKVTKRGQDVALRCDPISGHVSLYWYRQALGQGPEFLTYFNYEAQQDKSGLPNDRFSAERPEGSISTLTIQRTEQRDSAMYRCASSLVASGGAYEQYFGPGTRLTVT.

The chain combines TRBV6-2 or TRBV6-3 with TRBJ1-5; unclear D gene. Trimming cost V 4 bases and J 4 bases, with 11 bases left between them. Germline V gives CDR1 MNHEY, CDR2 SVGEGT. The CDR3 is 14 residues long. The chain's CDR3 is CASSSRQNNQPQHF. CDR3 in DNA: TGTGCCAGCAGTTCCAGACAAAATAATCAGCCCCAGCATTTT.